These T cell receptor beta chains were read from a single sample in a study of T cells expressing NK-cell markers. TCRdb reworked the 5' RACE reads into one entry per CDR3 protein, no DNA. The sample has about 430,000 distinct CDR3 sequences. Sequenced: blood T cells: a sorted CD56 or NKG2C T cell subset, CD4+ or CD8+ T cells, or bulk PBMC T cells (not recorded which). The receptors originated from a woman between 50 and 59 years old in good health. CDR3s include the opening cysteine and the closing phenylalanine or tryptophan.

CDR3aa | len | j_gene | v_gene
CASSRTDSYGYTF | 13 | TRBJ1-2 | TRBV5-1
CSARDRLGQNTEAFF | 15 | TRBJ1-1 | TRBV20-1
CASSQIRTASNEKLFF | 16 | TRBJ1-4 | TRBV4-1
CASSLSIRETQYF | 13 | TRBJ2-5 | TRBV7-2
CASMGHGNEQFF | 12 | TRBJ2-1 | TRBV5-1
CASSSGTGRNNYGYTF | 16 | TRBJ1-2 | TRBV5-1
CASSVTGSDTQYF | 13 | TRBJ2-3 | TRBV9
CAWSVAGRSTDTQYF | 15 | TRBJ2-3 | TRBV30
CATSRPGQGYGYTF | 14 | TRBJ1-2 | TRBV15
CSARAGGQYNEQFF | 14 | TRBJ2-1 | TRBV20-1
CASSVSLSSFPNEQFF | 16 | TRBJ2-1 | TRBV11-3
CAWSRGATFNEQFF | 14 | TRBJ2-1 | TRBV30
CASSWTSGSFPTQYF | 15 | TRBJ2-5 | TRBV12-3/TRBV12-4
CASSEGGQGRGVEAFF | 16 | TRBJ1-1 | TRBV2
CASSFSTGAYGYTF | 14 | TRBJ1-2 | TRBV7-8
CASSLRGDTYEQFF | 14 | TRBJ2-1 | TRBV3-1
CASSSGRGAEKLFF | 14 | TRBJ1-4 | TRBV7-9
CASSPRDRERRYF | 13 | TRBJ2-7 | TRBV7-9
CASVTTSGSGGTDTQYF | 17 | TRBJ2-3 | TRBV19
CASSYSRGAPGTGELFF | 17 | TRBJ2-2 | TRBV6-2/TRBV6-3
CSADYTRGKNIQYF | 14 | TRBJ2-4 | TRBV20-1
CASRVGQGAWGYTF | 14 | TRBJ1-2 | TRBV11-2
CASSRTGNSNQPQHF | 15 | TRBJ1-5 | TRBV3-1
CSARNQGARNTEAFF | 15 | TRBJ1-1 | TRBV20-1
CATSTWKQAKSGNTEAFF | 18 | TRBJ1-1 | TRBV15
CASSQPRDRGRYEQYF | 16 | TRBJ2-7 | TRBV3-1
CASSLDLGGSYNEQFF | 16 | TRBJ2-1 | TRBV11-3
CARFSGRGTGELFF | 14 | TRBJ2-2 | TRBV6-1
CASSLVAGGAGANVLTF | 17 | TRBJ2-6 | TRBV5-5